Shown below are 20 T cell receptor beta chains from a single sample sequenced in a study of shared clonotypes between healthy human individuals. The naive CD8 fraction comprised CD45RO-negative cells positively selected for CCR7 and excluded terminally differentiated effector memory CD45RA+ cells. The data were produced by immunoSEQ multiplex PCR, yet TCRdb's version contains in-frame clones alone and is incomplete. Altogether approximately 2,000,000 clones are present, roughly 93% being singletons, with the ten largest covering more than 1.5%. Sequencing used naive CD8+ T cells from PBMCs. Receptor source: a man between 18 and 35 years old in good health. Some clones in this sample may be carry-over from other donors' samples.

The V gene is TRBV7-2, the J gene TRBJ2-1; TRBD2 matches at 11 bases. The germline CDR1 and CDR2 sequences are SGHTA and FQGNSA. This CDR3 is 17 amino acids long. V lost 4 bases, J lost 0 bases, and 5 bases stayed unmatched. The CDR3 loop is CASSWLAGGFSYNEQFF. As DNA, the CDR3 is TGTGCCAGCAGCTGGCTAGCGGGAGGATTCTCCTACAATGAGCAGTTCTTC.

About this clone: Additional DNA sequences in this sample encode the identical CDR3. This chain joins TRBV6-1 and TRBJ2-7; 9 positions match TRBD2. With 1 base clipped from V and 1 base from J, the junction kept 2 bases outside the gene matches. Germline loops: CDR1 MNHNS, CDR2 SASEGT. This CDR3 has 15 amino acids. The CDR3 DNA reads TGTGCCAGCAGTGAAGGGCTAGCGGGATCCTACGAGCAGTACTTC. It encodes CASSEGLAGSYEQYF.

This clone was seen just once. The chain employs TRBV4-1 and TRBJ1-5, with TRBD1 matching 8 bases. V dropped 1 base and J dropped 7; count of bases not matched to a gene: 12. CDR1 and CDR2 (germline): MGHRA, YSYEKL. CDR3 length: 17 residues. The CDR3 sequence: CASSQVLFDRGGQPQHF. The CDR3 coding sequence is TGCGCCAGCAGCCAAGTCCTCTTTGACAGGGGCGGCCAGCCCCAGCATTTT.

The gene calls are TRBV6-6 and TRBJ2-1; 9 nucleotides line up with TRBD1. CDR3 length equals 15 residues. Germline CDR1 MNHNY, CDR2 SVGAGI (reference sequence). V shed 0 bases and J 8 bases; nucleotides not matched to a gene: 5. The DNA for the CDR3 is TGTGCCAGCAGTTACTCGCGGACAGGGGATGATGAGCAGTTCTTC. Amino acids: CASSYSRTGDDEQFF.

The rearrangement uses TRBV19 and TRBJ2-1; possible D gene TRBD2, 6 bases. The CDR3 contains 13 residues. V lost 9 bases, J lost 3 bases, and 12 bases lay in between. Germline CDR1 is LNHDA and CDR2 is SQIVND (reference sequence). The DNA for the CDR3 is TGTGCCAGCAGGAGGGGCCTCTACAATGAGCAGTTCTTC. This translates into CASRRGLYNEQFF.

CDR3 coding DNA: TGTGCCATCAGCCCAGGAAACACCATATATTTT. This sequence encodes CAISPGNTIYF. This chain links TRBV10-3 with TRBJ1-3; D is unresolved. The CDR3 contains 11 residues. The V end lost 6 bases, the J end lost 4 bases, and 4 bases lay between the germline ends. Germline V gene lookup returns CDR1 ENHRY and CDR2 SYGVKD.

This rearrangement joins TRBV19 to TRBJ2-7; the D is unclear. V was pared by 6 bases and J by 3 bases, with 12 bases between. This CDR3 is 13 amino acids long. Germline V lookup: CDR1 LNHDA, CDR2 SQIVND (reference sequence). For the CDR3, the DNA is TGTGCCAGTAGCTTCGGCAGCCTCTACGAGCAGTACTTC. Its protein product is CASSFGSLYEQYF.

The chain recombines TRBV9 with TRBJ2-7; D might be TRBD1 (6 bases). V was cut by 3 bases and J by 7 bases, with 17 bases left in between. The V gene's germline CDR1 is SGDLS and CDR2 YYNGEE. The CDR3 contains 14 residues. The CDR3 reads CASSAPGQSTEQYF. The DNA of the CDR3 is TGTGCCAGCAGCGCTCCGGGACAAAGCACGGAGCAGTACTTC.

The chain recombines TRBV4-1 with TRBJ2-7, with D unclear. This CDR3 is built from 14 residues. Germline values: CDR1 MGHRA, CDR2 YSYEKL. The V end was cut by 2 bases, the J end by 0 bases, with 8 bases between. For the CDR3, the DNA is TGCGCCAGCAGCCAATCGGGTTACTCCTACGAGCAGTACTTC. As protein: CASSQSGYSYEQYF.

J is TRBJ1-1 and V is TRBV7-8; the match to TRBD1 covers 10 bases. With V trimmed by 1 base and J by 5 bases, 4 bases remained unmatched. This CDR3 contains 15 residues. The V gene's germline CDR1 is SGHVS and CDR2 FQNEAQ. CDR3 sequence: CASSLVRQGATEAFF. CDR3 DNA sequence: TGTGCCAGCAGCTTAGTAAGACAGGGGGCGACTGAAGCTTTCTTT. Drawing the rest from reference TRBV7-8 and TRBJ1-1, the complete variable domain is GAGVSQSPRYKVAKRGQDVALRCDPISGHVSLFWYQQALGQGPEFLTYFQNEAQLDKSGLPSDRFFAERPEGSVSTLKIQRTQQEDSAVYLCASSLVRQGATEAFFGQGTRLTVV.

The rearrangement links TRBV7-9 to TRBJ1-1, with 7 bases fitting TRBD1. V dropped 5 bases and J dropped 3; count of bases not matched to a gene: 9. The germline V gene has CDR1 SEHNR and CDR2 FQNEAQ (reference sequence). This CDR3 region has 15 residues. The CDR3 loop reads CASSPDRIVYTEAFF. The CDR3 DNA sequence: TGTGCCAGCAGCCCGGACAGGATAGTGTACACTGAAGCTTTCTTT.

The chain recombines TRBV10-3 with TRBJ1-4, with D uncertain. Deletions cut 6 bases from V and 6 bases from J, with 11 bases between. CDR1 and CDR2 (germline): ENHRY, SYGVKD. There are 13 residues in the CDR3. The CDR3 DNA reads as TGTGCCATCAGATCAGGCACGGATGAAAAACTGTTTTTT. This translates into CAIRSGTDEKLFF.

This rearrangement joins TRBV2 to TRBJ1-1, with 9 bases aligning to TRBD1. V dropped 10 bases and J dropped 2; count of bases not matched to a gene: 5. The CDR3 spans 13 residues. The V gene's germline CDR1 is SNHLY and CDR2 FYNNEI. CDR3 protein: CANGQGKNTEAFF. DNA of the CDR3: TGTGCCAACGGACAGGGGAAAAACACTGAAGCTTTCTTT. Full variable domain (remainder filled in from reference TRBV2 and TRBJ1-1): EPEVTQTPSHQVTQMGQEVILRCVPISNHLYFYWYRQILGQKVEFLVSFYNNEISEKSEIFDDQFSVERPDGSNFTLKIRSTKLEDSAMYFCANGQGKNTEAFFGQGTRLTVV.

The V gene is TRBV27, the J gene TRBJ2-7; D uncertain. This CDR3 is built from 12 residues. CDR1 MNHEY and CDR2 SMNVEV come from the germline V gene (reference sequence). The germline V and J ends were trimmed by 8 bases and 2 bases, with 10 bases remaining between them. The CDR3 DNA sequence: TGTGCCAGCGGGTTCAAACCCTACGAGCAGTACTTC. Its protein product is CASGFKPYEQYF.

The V call is TRBV28, the J call TRBJ2-7; 7 bases map to TRBD2. The trim removed 7 bases at V and 2 bases at J, leaving 11 bases unmatched. This CDR3 is built from 15 residues. CDR1 is MDHEN and CDR2 is SYDVKM in the germline V gene. CDR3 region: CASNRGRGTPYEQYF. The CDR3 nucleotides are TGTGCCAGCAATAGAGGGCGGGGGACCCCCTACGAGCAGTACTTC. Complete variable domain (other parts from reference TRBV28 and TRBJ2-7): DVKVTQSSRYLVKRTGEKVFLECVQDMDHENMFWYRQDPGLGLRLIYFSYDVKMKEKGDIPEGYSVSREKKERFSLILESASTNQTSMYLCASNRGRGTPYEQYFGPGTRLTVT.

This clone was found once. The same CDR3 also results from other DNA sequences found in this sample. The rearrangement uses TRBV27 and TRBJ2-1; D perhaps matches TRBD2 (5 bases). The germline gives CDR1 MNHEY, CDR2 SMNVEV (reference sequence). V was cut by 1 base and J by 3 bases, with 7 bases left in between. CDR3 length: 14 amino acids. As DNA, the CDR3 is TGTGCCAGCAGTTTATACGGGGACTACAATGAGCAGTTCTTC. Translated: CASSLYGDYNEQFF.

This chain links TRBV2 with TRBJ1-5; 10 bases are shared with TRBD1. Germline V gene lookup returns CDR1 SNHLY and CDR2 FYNNEI. Germline trimming cut 5 bases from V and 6 bases from J; bases unmatched to any gene: 13. The CDR3 is 17 amino acids. The CDR3 region has the DNA TGTGCCAGCAGTAACCCTTGGGGACAGGGGCGCGGTCAGCCCCAGCATTTT. It is translated as CASSNPWGQGRGQPQHF.

CDR3 coding DNA: TGTGCCAGCAGCTTAGTCAACGCTCCCTACAATCAGCCCCAGCATTTT. Protein: CASSLVNAPYNQPQHF. This chain joins TRBV11-2 and TRBJ1-5; D is undetermined. Germline loops: CDR1 SGHAT, CDR2 FQNNGV. Trimming stripped 1 base from V and 3 bases from J, with 13 bases between. The CDR3 has 16 amino acids. The full variable domain, completed using reference TRBV11-2 and TRBJ1-5, is EAGVAQSPRYKIIEKRQSVAFWCNPISGHATLYWYQQILGQGPKLLIQFQNNGVVDDSQLPKDRFSAERLKGVDSTLKIQPAKLEDSAVYLCASSLVNAPYNQPQHFGDGTRLSIL.

The genes are TRBV14 and TRBJ1-1; tentatively, D is TRBD1 (5 bases). The CDR3 totals 15 residues. Trimming left V 3 bases short and J 7 bases short, with 18 bases between. CDR1 and CDR2 from the germline V gene are SGHDN and FVKESK. In DNA, the CDR3 is TGTGCCAGCAGCCAGTTGATGGGGGGAGGATATGAAGCTTTCTTT. Protein product: CASSQLMGGGYEAFF.

CDR3 sequence (DNA): TGCGCCAGCAGCCAAGATCGCGGCCAGGGGCACTCCTACGAGCAGTACTTC. It codes for CASSQDRGQGHSYEQYF. This rearrangement joins TRBV4-1 to TRBJ2-5; a weak D match, TRBD1 (6 bases). The end of the DNA aligns better with TRBJ2-7, so the J call may be wrong. This CDR3 spans 17 amino acids. Germline values: CDR1 MGHRA, CDR2 YSYEKL.